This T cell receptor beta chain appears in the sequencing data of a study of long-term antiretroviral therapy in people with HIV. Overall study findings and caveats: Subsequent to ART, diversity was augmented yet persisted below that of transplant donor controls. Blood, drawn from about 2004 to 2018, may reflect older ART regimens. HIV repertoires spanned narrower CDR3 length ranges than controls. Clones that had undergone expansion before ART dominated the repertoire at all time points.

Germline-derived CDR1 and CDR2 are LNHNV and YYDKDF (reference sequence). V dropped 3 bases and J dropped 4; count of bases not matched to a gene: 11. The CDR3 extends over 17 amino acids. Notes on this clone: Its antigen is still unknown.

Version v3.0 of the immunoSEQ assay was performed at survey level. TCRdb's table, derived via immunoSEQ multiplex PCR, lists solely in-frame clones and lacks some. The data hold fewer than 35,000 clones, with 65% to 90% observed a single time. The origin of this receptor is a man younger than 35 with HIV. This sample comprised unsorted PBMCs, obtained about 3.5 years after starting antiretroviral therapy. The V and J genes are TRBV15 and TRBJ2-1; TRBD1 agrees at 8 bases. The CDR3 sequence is CATSSMRTGQGYNEQFF. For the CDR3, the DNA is TGTGCCACCAGCAGCATGCGGACAGGACAGGGATACAATGAGCAGTTCTTC.